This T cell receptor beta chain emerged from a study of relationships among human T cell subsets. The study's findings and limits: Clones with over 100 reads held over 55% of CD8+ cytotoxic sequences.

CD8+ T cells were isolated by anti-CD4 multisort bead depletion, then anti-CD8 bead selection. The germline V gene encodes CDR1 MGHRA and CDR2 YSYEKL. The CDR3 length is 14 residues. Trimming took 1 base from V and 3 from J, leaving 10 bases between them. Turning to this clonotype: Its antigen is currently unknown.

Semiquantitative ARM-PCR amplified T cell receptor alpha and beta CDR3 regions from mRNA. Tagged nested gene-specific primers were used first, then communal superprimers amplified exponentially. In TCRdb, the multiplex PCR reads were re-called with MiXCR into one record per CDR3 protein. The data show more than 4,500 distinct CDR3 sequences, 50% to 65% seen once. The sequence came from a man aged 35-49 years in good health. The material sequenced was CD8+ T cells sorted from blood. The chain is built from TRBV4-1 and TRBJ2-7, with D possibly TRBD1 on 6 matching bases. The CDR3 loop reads CASSQGTALYEQYF. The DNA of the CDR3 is TGCGCCAGCAGCCAAGGGACAGCTCTCTACGAGCAGTACTTC.